This T cell receptor beta chain was sequenced during a study of T cells after yellow fever vaccination. Study information: With SMART-Seq v4 Ultra Low Input, the fractions containing low cell numbers were prepared. Study outcomes and limitations: Clonotypes shared by both compartments, CD4 and CD8, made up a small share. Abundant bulk-derived clonotypes could contaminate FACS-sorted repertoires.

TCRdb re-analysed the 5' RACE reads in MiXCR, keeping a single row per CDR3 protein. The sample carries approximately 610,000 distinct CDR3 sequences, about 15% recorded once. Many counts were recorded for this clonotype. Its antigen is still unknown. CDR1 is LGHDT and CDR2 is YNNKEL in the germline V gene (reference sequence). The CDR3 is 16 residues long. The V gene lost 3 bases and the J gene lost 9 bases, with 18 bases spanning the gap. The receptor's source is a man in his late teens or twenties who received the YFV17D yellow fever vaccine. The sample here was PBMCs, taken around 5 days after the first yellow fever vaccination. The V call is TRBV3-1, the J call TRBJ1-6, with D tentatively TRBD1 (5 bases). Here the CDR3 DNA reads TGTGCCAGCAGCCATCCCGGGGCCCCCCTTATTTCACCCCTCCACTTT. Translation: CASSHPGAPLISPLHF.